The present TCR beta chain was sequenced within a study of cytomegalovirus exposure and HLA in healthy donors. A word on this clone: Antigen unknown.

CDR3 length: 13 amino acids. Germline CDR1 and CDR2: SNHLY and FYNNEI. Trimming cost V 7 bases and J 7 bases; bases outside gene matches: 5. 13 Jbeta primers and 60 Vbeta primers were used for the PCR. Sequencing used immunoSEQ multiplex PCR; TCRdb keeps in-frame clones, though not all of them. The listing contains tens of thousands of clones. Findings and limits, study-wide: Earlier findings revealed that most TCR beta V segments proved productive either about 87% or about 30% of the time. Fewer N-insertions (relative to the 666-donor mean) were reportedly seen in an Asian-associated ancestry cluster in a later analysis. In vitro work confirmed that three CMV-associated chains recognize CMV antigens. Later analysis indicated greater clonal expansion among HLA-associated TCR beta chains than among equally common other chains.

The V gene is TRBV2, the J gene TRBJ1-5; 9 positions agree with TRBD1. Sequencing was performed on PBMCs. This receptor was taken from a woman between 40 and 50 years old in good health and CMV-seropositive. CDR3 sequence: CASTSTGGQPQHF. CDR3 DNA: TGTGCCAGCACTTCGACAGGGGGGCAGCCCCAGCATTTT.